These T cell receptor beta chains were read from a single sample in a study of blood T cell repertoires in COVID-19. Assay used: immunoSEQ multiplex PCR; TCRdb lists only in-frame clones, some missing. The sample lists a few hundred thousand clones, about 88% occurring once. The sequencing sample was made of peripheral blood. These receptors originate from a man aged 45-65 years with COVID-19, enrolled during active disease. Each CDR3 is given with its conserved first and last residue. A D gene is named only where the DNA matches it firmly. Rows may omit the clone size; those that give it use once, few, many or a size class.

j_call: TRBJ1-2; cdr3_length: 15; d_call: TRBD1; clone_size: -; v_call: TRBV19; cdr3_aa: CVSHGDREGNYGYTF; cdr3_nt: TGTGTCTCTCACGGAGACAGGGAAGGTAACTATGGCTACACCTTC
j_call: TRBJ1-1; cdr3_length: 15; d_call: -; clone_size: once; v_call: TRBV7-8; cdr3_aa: CASRTRTAANTEAFF; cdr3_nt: TGTGCCAGCAGGACCCGGACAGCAGCGAACACTGAAGCTTTCTTT
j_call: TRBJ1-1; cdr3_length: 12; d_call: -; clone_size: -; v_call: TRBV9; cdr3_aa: CASSVGGGEAFF; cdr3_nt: TGTGCCAGCAGCGTAGGGGGGGGCGAAGCTTTCTTT
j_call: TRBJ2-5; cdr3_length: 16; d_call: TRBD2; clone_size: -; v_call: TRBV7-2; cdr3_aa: CASSGASGGAGETQYF; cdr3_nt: TGTGCCAGCAGCGGCGCTAGCGGGGGGGCCGGGGAGACCCAGTACTTC
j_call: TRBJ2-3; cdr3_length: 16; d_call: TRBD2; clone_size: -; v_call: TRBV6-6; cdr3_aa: CASSSPSGGPTDTQYF; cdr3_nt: TGTGCCAGCAGTTCCCCTAGCGGGGGTCCTACAGATACGCAGTATTTT
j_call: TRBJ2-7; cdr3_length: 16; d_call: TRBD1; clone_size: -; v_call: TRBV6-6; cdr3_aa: CASSYSRDRGLGEQYF; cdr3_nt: TGTGCCAGCAGTTACTCCCGGGACAGGGGATTGGGAGAGCAGTACTTC
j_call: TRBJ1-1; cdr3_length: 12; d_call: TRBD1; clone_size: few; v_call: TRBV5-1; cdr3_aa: CASSGQVAEAFF; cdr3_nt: TGCGCCAGCAGCGGACAGGTTGCTGAAGCTTTCTTT
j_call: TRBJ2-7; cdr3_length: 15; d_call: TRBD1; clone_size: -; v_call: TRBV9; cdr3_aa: CASSATGQNSYEQYF; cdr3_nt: TGTGCCAGCAGCGCTACGGGACAGAACTCCTACGAGCAGTACTTC
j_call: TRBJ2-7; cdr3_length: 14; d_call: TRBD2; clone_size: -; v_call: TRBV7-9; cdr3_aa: CASRPSGSAYEQYF; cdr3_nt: TGTGCCAGCAGGCCTAGCGGAAGTGCCTACGAGCAGTACTTC
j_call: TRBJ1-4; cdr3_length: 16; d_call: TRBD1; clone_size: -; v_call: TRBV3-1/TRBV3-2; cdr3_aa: CASRKGQGSFSGRLFF; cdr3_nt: TGTGCCAGCAGAAAGGGACAGGGAAGTTTCTCAGGGCGACTGTTTTTT
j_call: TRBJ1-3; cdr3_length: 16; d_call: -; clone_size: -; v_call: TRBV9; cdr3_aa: CASSVSGFSPGNTIYF; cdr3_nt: TGTGCCAGCAGCGTTTCAGGGTTTTCCCCTGGAAACACCATATATTTT
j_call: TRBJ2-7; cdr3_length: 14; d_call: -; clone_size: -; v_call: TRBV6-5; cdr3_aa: CASSSSTVSYEQYF; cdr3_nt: TGTGCCAGCAGTTCCTCCACTGTCTCCTACGAGCAGTACTTC
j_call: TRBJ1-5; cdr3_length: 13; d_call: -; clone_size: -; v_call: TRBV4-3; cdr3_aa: CASSQDRGQPQHF; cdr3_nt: TGCGCCAGCAGCCAAGACCGGGGTCAGCCCCAGCATTTT
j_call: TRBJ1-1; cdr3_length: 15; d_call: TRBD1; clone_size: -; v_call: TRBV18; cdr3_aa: CASSQTGTANTEAFF; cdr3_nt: TGTGCCAGCTCACAAACCGGGACAGCGAACACTGAAGCTTTCTTT
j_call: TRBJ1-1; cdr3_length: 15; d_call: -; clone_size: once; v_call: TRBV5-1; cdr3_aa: CASSSLGGMNTEAFF; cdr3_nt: TGCGCCAGCAGCTCCCTTGGGGGGATGAACACTGAAGCTTTCTTT
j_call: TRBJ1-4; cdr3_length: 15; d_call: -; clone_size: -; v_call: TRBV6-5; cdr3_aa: CASSYVPGPNEKLFF; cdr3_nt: TGTGCCAGCAGTTATGTACCAGGGCCTAATGAAAAACTGTTTTTT
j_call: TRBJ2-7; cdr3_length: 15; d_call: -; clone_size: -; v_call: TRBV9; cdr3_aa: CASSVASLGQYEQYF; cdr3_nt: TGTGCCAGCAGCGTAGCGTCTTTAGGACAGTACGAGCAGTACTTC
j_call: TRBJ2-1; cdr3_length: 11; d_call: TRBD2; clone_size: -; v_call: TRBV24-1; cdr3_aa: CATSGAGEFFF; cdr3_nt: TGTGCCACCAGTGGTGCGGGAGAGTTTTTCTTC
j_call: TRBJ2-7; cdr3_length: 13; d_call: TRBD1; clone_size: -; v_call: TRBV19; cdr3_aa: CASQRQGAYEQYF; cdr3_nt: TGTGCCAGTCAGAGACAGGGGGCCTACGAGCAGTACTTC
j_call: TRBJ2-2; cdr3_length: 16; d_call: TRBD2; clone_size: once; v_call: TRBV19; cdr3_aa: CASSIGLAGFTGELFF; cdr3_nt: TGTGCCAGTAGTATAGGACTAGCGGGATTCACCGGGGAGCTGTTTTTT
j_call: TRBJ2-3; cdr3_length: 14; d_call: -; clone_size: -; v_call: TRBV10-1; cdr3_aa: CASYRDPQGDTQYF; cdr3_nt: TGCGCCAGCTACAGGGATCCCCAAGGAGATACGCAGTATTTT
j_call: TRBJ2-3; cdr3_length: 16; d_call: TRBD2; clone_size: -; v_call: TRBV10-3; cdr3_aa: CAISLEAGGPLGTQYF; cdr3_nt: TGTGCCATCAGCCTAGAAGCGGGGGGGCCTCTGGGTACGCAGTATTTT
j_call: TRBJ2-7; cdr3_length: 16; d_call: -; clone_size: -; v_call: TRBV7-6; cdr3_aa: CASSDGVGTLSYEQYF; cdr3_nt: TGTGCCAGCAGCGATGGCGTCGGGACATTATCCTACGAGCAGTACTTC
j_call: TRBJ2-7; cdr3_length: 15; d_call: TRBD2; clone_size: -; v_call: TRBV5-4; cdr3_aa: CASSLVVAGMYEQYF; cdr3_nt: TGTGCCAGCAGCTTGGTGGTAGCGGGAATGTACGAGCAGTACTTC
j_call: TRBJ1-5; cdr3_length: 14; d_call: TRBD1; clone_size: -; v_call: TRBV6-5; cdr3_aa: CASRQGISNQPQHF; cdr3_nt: TGTGCCAGCCGACAGGGCATTAGCAATCAGCCCCAGCATTTT
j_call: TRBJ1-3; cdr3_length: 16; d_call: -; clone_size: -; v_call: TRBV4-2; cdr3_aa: CASSQDYRGSGNTIYF; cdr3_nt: TGTGCCAGCAGCCAAGATTACCGCGGATCTGGAAACACCATATATTTT
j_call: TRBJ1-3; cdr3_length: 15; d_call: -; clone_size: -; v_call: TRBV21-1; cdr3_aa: CASTGTGFSGNTIYF; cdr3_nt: TGTGCCAGCACCGGGACAGGGTTTTCTGGAAACACCATATATTTT
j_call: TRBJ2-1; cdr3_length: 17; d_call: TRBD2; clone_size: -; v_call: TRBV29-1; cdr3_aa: CSVSGTSGGSSYNEQFF; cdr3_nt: TGCAGCGTCTCCGGGACTAGCGGGGGGAGCTCCTACAATGAGCAGTTCTTC
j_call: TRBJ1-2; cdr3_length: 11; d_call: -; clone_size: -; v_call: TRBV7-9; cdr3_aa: CASSSGGGYTF; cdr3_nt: TGTGCCAGCAGCTCGGGGGGTGGCTACACCTTC
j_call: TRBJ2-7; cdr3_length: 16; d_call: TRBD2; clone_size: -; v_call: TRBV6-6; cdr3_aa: CASSKGGLAGVNEQYF; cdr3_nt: TGTGCCAGCAGTAAGGGGGGACTAGCGGGAGTCAACGAGCAGTACTTC
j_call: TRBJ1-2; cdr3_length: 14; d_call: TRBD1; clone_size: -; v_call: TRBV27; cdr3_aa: CASSLRGTGYGYTF; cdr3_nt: TGTGCCAGCAGTTTGCGAGGGACAGGCTATGGCTACACCTTC
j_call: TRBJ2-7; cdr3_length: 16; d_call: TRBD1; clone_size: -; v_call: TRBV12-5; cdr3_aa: CASGLPQGQGAAEQYF; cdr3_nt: TGTGCTAGTGGTTTGCCCCAGGGACAGGGGGCTGCCGAGCAGTACTTC
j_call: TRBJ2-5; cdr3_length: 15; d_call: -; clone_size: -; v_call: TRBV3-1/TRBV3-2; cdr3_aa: CASSQDDGATEPQYF; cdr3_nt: TGTGCCAGCAGCCAAGATGACGGAGCCACCGAGCCCCAGTACTTC
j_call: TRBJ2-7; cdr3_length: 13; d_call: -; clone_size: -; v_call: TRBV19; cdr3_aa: CASRGGQSYEQYF; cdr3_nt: TGTGCCAGTAGAGGAGGGCAGAGCTACGAGCAGTACTTC
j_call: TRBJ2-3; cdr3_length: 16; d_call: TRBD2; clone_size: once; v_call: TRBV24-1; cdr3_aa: CATSDSLAGDKDTQYF; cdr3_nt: TGTGCCACCAGTGACTCGCTAGCGGGAGACAAAGATACGCAGTATTTT
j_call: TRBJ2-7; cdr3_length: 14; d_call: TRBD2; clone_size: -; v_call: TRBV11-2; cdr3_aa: CASSPGLAGYEQYF; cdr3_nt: TGTGCCAGCAGCCCCGGACTAGCGGGCTACGAGCAGTACTTC
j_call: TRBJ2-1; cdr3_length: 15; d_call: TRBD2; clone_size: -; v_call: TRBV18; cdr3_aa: CASSPSGRADGEQFF; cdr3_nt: TGTGCCAGCTCACCAAGCGGGAGGGCCGACGGGGAGCAGTTCTTC
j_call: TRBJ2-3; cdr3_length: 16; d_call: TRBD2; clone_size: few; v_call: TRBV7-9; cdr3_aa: CASSFSSGSGPDTQYF; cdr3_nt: TGTGCCAGCAGCTTCTCTAGCGGGAGTGGGCCAGATACGCAGTATTTT
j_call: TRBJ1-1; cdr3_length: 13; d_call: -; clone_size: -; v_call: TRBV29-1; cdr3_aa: CSVGPVMNTEAFF; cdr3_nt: TGCAGCGTTGGTCCGGTCATGAACACTGAAGCTTTCTTT
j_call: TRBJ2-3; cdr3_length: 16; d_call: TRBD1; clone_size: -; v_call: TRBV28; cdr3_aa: CASSLFQGAGTDTQYF; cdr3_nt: TGTGCCAGCAGTTTATTCCAGGGGGCTGGCACAGATACGCAGTATTTT
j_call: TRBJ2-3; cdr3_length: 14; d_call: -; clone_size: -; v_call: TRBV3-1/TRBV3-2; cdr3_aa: CASSPIGTTDTQYF; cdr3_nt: TGTGCCAGCAGCCCCATTGGGACAACAGATACGCAGTATTTT
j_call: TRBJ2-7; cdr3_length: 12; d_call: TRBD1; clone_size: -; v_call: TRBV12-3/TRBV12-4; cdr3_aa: CASRGQGDEQYF; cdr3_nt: TGTGCCAGCAGGGGACAGGGGGACGAGCAGTACTTC
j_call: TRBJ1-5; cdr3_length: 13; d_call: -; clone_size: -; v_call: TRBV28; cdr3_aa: CASSLSTGQPQHF; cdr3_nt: TGTGCCAGCAGCCTTTCCACTGGTCAGCCCCAGCATTTT
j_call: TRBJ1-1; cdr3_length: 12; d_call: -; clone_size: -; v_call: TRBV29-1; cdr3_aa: CSVARGNTEAFF; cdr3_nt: TGCAGCGTGGCTCGGGGGAACACTGAAGCTTTCTTT
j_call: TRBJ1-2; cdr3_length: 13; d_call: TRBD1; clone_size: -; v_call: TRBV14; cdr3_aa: CASSQTRQGGYTF; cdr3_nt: TGTGCCAGCAGCCAAACGAGACAGGGAGGCTACACCTTC
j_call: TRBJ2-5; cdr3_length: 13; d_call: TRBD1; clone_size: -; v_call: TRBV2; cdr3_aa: CASRLDRGETQYF; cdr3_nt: TGTGCCAGCAGGTTGGACAGGGGCGAGACCCAGTACTTC
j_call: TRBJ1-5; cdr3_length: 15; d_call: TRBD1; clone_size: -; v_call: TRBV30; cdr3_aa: CAWSVGGQVNQPQHF; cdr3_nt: TGTGCCTGGAGTGTAGGGGGACAGGTCAATCAGCCCCAGCATTTT
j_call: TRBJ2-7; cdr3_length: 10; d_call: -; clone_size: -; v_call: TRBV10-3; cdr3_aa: CRPLTYEQYF; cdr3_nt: TGCCGTCCCCTGACTTACGAGCAGTACTTC
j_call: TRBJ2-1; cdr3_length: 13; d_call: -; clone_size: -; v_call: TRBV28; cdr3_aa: CASMPGNYNEQFF; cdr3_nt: TGTGCCAGCATGCCAGGGAACTACAATGAGCAGTTCTTC
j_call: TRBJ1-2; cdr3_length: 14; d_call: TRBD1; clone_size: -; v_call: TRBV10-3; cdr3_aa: CAISGGTGGSGYTF; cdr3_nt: TGTGCCATCAGTGGCGGGACAGGGGGCTCGGGCTACACCTTC